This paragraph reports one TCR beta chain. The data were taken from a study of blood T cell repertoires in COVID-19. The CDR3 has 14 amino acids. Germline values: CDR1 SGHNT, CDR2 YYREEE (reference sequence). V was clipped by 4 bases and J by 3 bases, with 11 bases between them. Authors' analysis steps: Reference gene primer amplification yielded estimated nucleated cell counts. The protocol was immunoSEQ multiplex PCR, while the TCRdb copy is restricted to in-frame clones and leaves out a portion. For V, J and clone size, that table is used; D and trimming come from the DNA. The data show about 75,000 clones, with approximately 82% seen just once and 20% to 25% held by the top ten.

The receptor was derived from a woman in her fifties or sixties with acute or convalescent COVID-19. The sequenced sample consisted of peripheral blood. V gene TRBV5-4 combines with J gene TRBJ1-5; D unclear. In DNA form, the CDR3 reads TGTGCCAGCAGCCAGGAAGGCCCCAATCAGCCCCAGCATTTT. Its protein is CASSQEGPNQPQHF.